The 30 T cell receptor beta chains presented below share a single source sample, sequenced in a study of T cells in Graves' hyperthyroidism and ophthalmopathy. Amplification of TCR beta CDR3 regions used RNA as the template. RT-PCR in the first round (using the HTBI primer set) targeted the TCR CDR3. TCRdb redid the calling of the multiplex PCR reads with MiXCR, one entry per CDR3 protein. There are 650,000 to 800,000 distinct CDR3 sequences in the sample; about 45% occur only once, and 7% to 7.5% lies in the top ten. Sequencing used peripheral blood or thyroid tissue (not recorded which). These receptors all stem from an adult man with Graves' disease, either hyperthyroidism or ophthalmopathy (not recorded which).

This clonotype has only a few counts. The genes are TRBV7-3 and TRBJ1-2; 11 bases match TRBD1. The J segment lost 6 bases and the V segment lost 5 bases, leaving 11 bases of the junction unmatched. There are 16 residues in the CDR3. Germline CDR1 reads SGHTA; CDR2 reads FQGTGA. The CDR3: CASSQDQAGQGDGYTF. The CDR3 nucleotides read TGTGCCAGCAGCCAAGATCAGGCGGGACAGGGGGATGGCTACACCTTC.

Ten or more counts support this clonotype. V is TRBV19 and J is TRBJ1-5; D gene unclear. CDR1 is LNHDA and CDR2 is SQIVND in the germline V gene (reference sequence). The CDR3 is 14 amino acids. Trimming shortened V by 3 bases and J by 3 bases, and 9 bases separated the two germline ends. The CDR3 is CASSIGRSNQPQHF. CDR3 sequence (DNA): TGTGCCAGTAGTATTGGCAGATCCAATCAGCCCCAGCATTTT.

This clonotype was observed a handful of times. The J gene is TRBJ2-2, the V gene TRBV7-2; 7 nucleotides agree with TRBD1. This CDR3 region has 16 residues. Germline assignment: CDR1 SGHTA and CDR2 FQGNSA. V shed 5 bases and J 10 bases; nucleotides not matched to a gene: 16. This CDR3 reads CASSHERDSLPAELFF. The CDR3 nucleotides are TGTGCCAGCAGCCACGAACGGGACAGTCTACCGGCGGAGCTGTTTTTT.

The chain is built from TRBV20-1 and TRBJ2-7; D not certain. The V end was cut by 0 bases, the J end by 3 bases, with 15 bases between. Germline V gene sequence: CDR1 DFQATT, CDR2 SNEGSKA (reference sequence). This CDR3 contains 15 residues. The CDR3 spells CSARDPRPNHYEQYF. The CDR3 DNA reads as TGCAGTGCTAGAGATCCCCGACCTAACCACTACGAGCAGTACTTC.

The gene calls are TRBV6-6 and TRBJ2-7; TRBD2 matches at 7 bases. Germline loops: CDR1 MNHNY, CDR2 SVGAGI (reference sequence). CDR3 length equals 14 residues. Trimming removed 6 bases from V and 6 bases from J; junction bases left unmatched: 11. DNA of the CDR3: TGTGCCAGCAGACCCAGCGGGAAGATCCCCGAGCAGTACTTC. It specifies CASRPSGKIPEQYF.

V is TRBV7-9 and J is TRBJ2-7; 13 bases are shared with TRBD2. Germline V CDR1 and CDR2: SEHNR, FQNEAQ (reference sequence). Losses at the gene ends were 6 bases for V and 7 bases for J; bases not matched to a gene: 12. CDR3 length: 16 amino acids. CDR3 nucleotides: TGTGCCAGCAGTATCGGGACTAGCGGGATCGAGGGGGAGCAGTACTTC. As protein: CASSIGTSGIEGEQYF.

The chain carries TRBV7-8 and TRBJ2-2, with 7 bases identical to TRBD1. CDR3 length: 18 amino acids. Losses at the gene ends were 1 base for V and 3 bases for J; bases not matched to a gene: 11. Germline V gene sequence: CDR1 SGHVS, CDR2 FQNEAQ. The CDR3 is CASSLDRPRQGYTGELFF. The CDR3 region has the DNA TGTGCCAGCAGCTTAGATCGTCCGAGACAGGGATACACCGGGGAGCTGTTTTTT. Complete variable domain (other parts from reference TRBV7-8 and TRBJ2-2): GAGVSQSPRYKVAKRGQDVALRCDPISGHVSLFWYQQALGQGPEFLTYFQNEAQLDKSGLPSDRFFAERPEGSVSTLKIQRTQQEDSAVYLCASSLDRPRQGYTGELFFGEGSRLTVL.

This clonotype was recorded a few times. The chain recombines TRBV5-6 with TRBJ1-6, with a possible D match to TRBD1 (5 bases). Germline CDR1 is SGHDT and CDR2 is YYEEEE. This CDR3 spans 15 amino acids. V was pared by 0 bases and J by 7 bases, with 11 bases between. The CDR3 loop is CASSLGRGQNSPLHF. CDR3 in DNA: TGTGCCAGCAGCTTGGGACGGGGCCAAAATTCACCCCTCCACTTT.

Comments on this clonotype: A read error is possible here, since a much larger clone lies one base away. The V gene is TRBV7-3, the J gene TRBJ2-7; TRBD1 agrees at 8 bases. Germline V lookup: CDR1 SGHTA, CDR2 FQGTGA. The CDR3 extends over 13 amino acids. The CDR3 bases are TGTGCCACCAGCTTTACAGGGGGCTACGAGCAGTACTTC. Protein product: CATSFTGGYEQYF.

V usage is TRBV2 and J usage is TRBJ1-2; 12 bases are shared with TRBD1. Germline loops: CDR1 SNHLY, CDR2 FYNNEI. The V and J ends lost 6 bases and 7 bases, in that order; junction bases with no gene match: 9. The CDR3 extends over 15 amino acids. DNA of the CDR3: TGTGCCAGCAGGGCACCGGGACAGGGGGCGCTTGGCTACACCTTC. Protein: CASRAPGQGALGYTF. The full variable domain, its missing parts supplied by reference TRBV2 and TRBJ1-2, is EPEVTQTPSHQVTQMGQEVILRCVPISNHLYFYWYRQILGQKVEFLVSFYNNEISEKSEIFDDQFSVERPDGSNFTLKIRSTKLEDSAMYFCASRAPGQGALGYTFGSGTRLTVV.

The chain recombines TRBV10-3 with TRBJ1-6, with D uncertain. Germline CDR1 and CDR2: ENHRY and SYGVKD. The CDR3 covers 13 residues. V was trimmed by 4 bases and J by 10 bases, leaving 11 bases between them. The CDR3, as DNA: TGTGCCATCAGTGGGCCAGGAGAGTCACCCCTCCACTTT. The encoded protein is CAISGPGESPLHF.

This clonotype has only a few counts. The chain links TRBV19 to TRBJ2-7; TRBD1 is a possible D gene (7 bases). This CDR3 has 14 residues. V was trimmed by 6 bases and J by 1 base, leaving 13 bases between them. The germline V gene has CDR1 LNHDA and CDR2 SQIVND (reference sequence). CDR3 amino acids: CASRQGTASYEQYF. The CDR3, as DNA: TGTGCCAGTAGACAGGGGACTGCATCCTACGAGCAGTACTTC.

The chain uses TRBV19 and TRBJ2-2, with D possibly being TRBD2 (6 bases). The V and J ends lost 9 bases and 5 bases respectively, with 25 bases between them. CDR1 and CDR2 (germline): LNHDA, SQIVND (reference sequence). CDR3 size: 17 residues. CDR3 bases: TGTGCCAGCAGCTTAGGCTTAGGGACTGTATCGACCGGGGAGCTGTTTTTT. Translating it yields CASSLGLGTVSTGELFF.

The chain is built from TRBV20-1 and TRBJ1-1, with 9 positions matching TRBD1. CDR3 length equals 16 residues. With V trimmed by 0 bases and J by 6 bases, 11 bases remained unmatched. Germline CDR1 reads DFQATT; CDR2 reads SNEGSKA (reference sequence). The CDR3 DNA follows: TGCAGTGCTAGAGATTCCCGGGGACAGGGTTTGTCTGAAGCTTTCTTT. Its protein product is CSARDSRGQGLSEAFF.

CDR3 amino acids: CASRAWRGLENTEAFF. The CDR3 DNA reads TGTGCCAGCAGAGCGTGGAGGGGTCTGGAGAACACTGAAGCTTTCTTT. The chain recombines TRBV12-3 or TRBV12-4 with TRBJ1-1; the D gene is possibly TRBD1 (5 bases). The CDR3 spans 16 residues. V lost 6 bases and J 1 base, leaving 18 bases between the germline ends.

To note about this clonotype: Being one base from a much bigger clone, this may be a read error. The rearrangement joins TRBV20-1 to TRBJ1-5; D possibly corresponds to TRBD1 (5 bases). Germline V lookup: CDR1 DFQATT, CDR2 SNEGSKA (reference sequence). The CDR3 contains 13 residues. Between the trimmed V and J ends, which lost 3 bases and 5 bases, there was a span of 11 bases. DNA of the CDR3: TGCAGTGCTAGCTCAGGGACCGATCAGCCCCAGCATTTT. This encodes CSASSGTDQPQHF.

There are many counts of this clonotype. The chain employs TRBV7-3 and TRBJ1-1; possible D gene TRBD1, 5 bases. CDR1 SGHTA and CDR2 FQGTGA come from the germline V gene. Between the trimmed V and J ends, which lost 5 bases and 4 bases, there was a span of 14 bases. CDR3 length equals 14 residues. CDR3 loop: CASSLLGVGTEAFF. In DNA form, the CDR3 reads TGTGCCAGCAGCCTGCTGGGGGTGGGCACTGAAGCTTTCTTT.

As concerns this clonotype: A much larger clone differs by one base, so this may be a read error. This chain connects TRBV11-2 to TRBJ2-7, with a weak D call TRBD1 (7 bases). The V gene lost 4 bases and the J gene lost 6 bases, with 13 bases spanning the gap. In germline, CDR1 is SGHAT, CDR2 FQNNGV. The CDR3 has 13 amino acids. The CDR3 DNA sequence: TGTGCCAGCAGCTACGGAGGGGGCGCCGAGCAGTACTTC. It codes for CASSYGGGAEQYF.

CDR3 sequence: CASSETSGRAGEQPQHF. The CDR3 bases are TGTGCCAGCAGCGAAACTAGCGGGAGGGCCGGTGAGCAGCCCCAGCATTTT. V and J are TRBV7-6 and TRBJ1-5; D remains ambiguous. The CDR3 totals 17 residues. Trimming took 5 bases from V and 7 from J, leaving 24 bases between them. Germline V gene sequence: CDR1 SGHVS, CDR2 FNYEAQ.

This clonotype occurred a few times. The chain joins TRBV7-3 to TRBJ2-5; D gene unclear. The CDR3 length is 13 residues. V was cut by 4 bases and J by 5 bases, with 11 bases left in between. CDR1 is SGHTA and CDR2 is FQGTGA in the germline V gene. The CDR3 nucleotides read TGTGCCAGCAGCTCGGGCGTGATGGAGACCCAGTACTTC. It specifies CASSSGVMETQYF.

In its sample, this clonotype was seen a few times. The chain uses TRBV25-1 and TRBJ1-2; D perhaps matches TRBD1 (5 bases). Per the germline V gene, CDR1 is MGHDK and CDR2 is SYGVNS. The CDR3 is made up of 13 amino acids. V lost 6 bases to trimming and J lost 7 bases, with 15 bases between them. In DNA, the CDR3 is TGTGCCAGCAGCTTGATGGGGGTCTCTGGCTACACCTTC. Amino acid sequence: CASSLMGVSGYTF.

This clonotype was counted a few times. V gene TRBV7-9 combines with J gene TRBJ1-4; a weak D match, TRBD1 (6 bases). There are 14 residues in the CDR3. CDR1 and CDR2 from the germline V gene are SEHNR and FQNEAQ (reference sequence). V was pared by 4 bases and J by 12 bases, with 18 bases between. CDR3: CASSSSLLQGQLFF. CDR3 DNA sequence: TGTGCCAGCAGCTCCAGCCTCTTACAGGGCCAACTGTTTTTT.

In its sample, this clonotype was seen many times. This chain joins TRBV15 and TRBJ1-1; a weak D match, TRBD1 (6 bases). The length of the CDR3 is 14 residues. Trimming stripped 5 bases from V and 3 bases from J, with 13 bases between. From germline, CDR1 is LNHNV and CDR2 YYDKDF (reference sequence). The CDR3 DNA follows: TGTGCCACCAGCTGGTTACAGGGCGACACTGAAGCTTTCTTT. Translated: CATSWLQGDTEAFF.

Concerning this clonotype itself: This may be a read error, as it is one base from a much larger clone. The chain links TRBV10-3 to TRBJ1-1, with 8 bases aligning to TRBD1. J was trimmed by 1 base and V by 11 bases; bases with no gene match: 12. Germline V gives CDR1 ENHRY, CDR2 SYGVKD. This CDR3 region has 15 residues. CDR3 amino acids: CAVGGTGLRNTEAFF. CDR3 DNA: TGTGCCGTCGGCGGGACAGGCCTTAGGAACACTGAAGCTTTCTTT.

Details on this clonotype: This sequence may be a read error, since a much larger clone differs from it by one base. The chain is built from TRBV10-3 and TRBJ2-2, with TRBD1 matching 10 bases. The CDR3 is 14 amino acids. Looked up from germline, CDR1 is ENHRY and CDR2 is SYGVKD. After removal of 6 bases from V and 4 bases from J, the junction contained 2 bases not matched to a gene. CDR3 in DNA: TGTGCCATCAGCCGGGACAGGGGCACCGGGGAGCTGTTTTTT. This codes for CAISRDRGTGELFF.

This clonotype was found a few times. The chain combines TRBV5-6 with TRBJ2-7, with D possibly matching TRBD2 (6 bases). Germline loops: CDR1 SGHDT, CDR2 YYEEEE. Deletions cut 5 bases from V and 2 bases from J, with 11 bases between. The CDR3 consists of 13 residues. CDR3 amino acids: CASRPWGAYEQYF. CDR3 nucleotides: TGTGCCAGCAGGCCCTGGGGGGCCTACGAGCAGTACTTC.

The J gene is TRBJ2-5, the V gene TRBV20-1; 8 bases fit TRBD1. Germline CDR1 is DFQATT and CDR2 is SNEGSKA (reference sequence). V was pared by 1 base and J by 4 bases, with 8 bases of the junction left unmatched. This CDR3 spans 15 amino acids. CDR3 bases: TGCAGTGCTAGAGTTGGCAGGGGGCGGGGAGAGACCCAGTACTTC. Translated: CSARVGRGRGETQYF.

This clonotype has a count of ten or more. The chain combines TRBV10-2 with TRBJ1-1; 9 bases align to TRBD1. This CDR3 contains 17 residues. Unmatched junction bases numbered 12, after V lost 2 bases and J lost 5 bases. Germline-derived CDR1 and CDR2 are WSHSY and SAAADI. CDR3 loop: CASSEPTGQGLGTEAFF. CDR3 nucleotide sequence: TGCGCCAGCAGTGAGCCAACGGGACAGGGTTTGGGTACTGAAGCTTTCTTT.

The V and J genes are TRBV20-1 and TRBJ1-4; D remains unclear. CDR1 is DFQATT and CDR2 is SNEGSKA in the germline V gene (reference sequence). CDR3 size: 13 residues. V shed 0 bases and J shed 6 bases, with 8 bases lying between them. The CDR3 here is CSAREDLDEKLFF. As DNA, the CDR3 is TGCAGTGCTAGAGAGGACCTGGATGAAAAACTGTTTTTT.

The chain links TRBV16 to TRBJ2-7; the D is unclear. Germline loops: CDR1 KGHSY, CDR2 FQNENV. CDR3 size: 14 residues. Trimming took 6 bases from V and 1 from J, leaving 13 bases between them. The CDR3 DNA reads TGTGCCAGCAGTGAGATGACGACGTCCTACGAGCAGTACTTC. This gives the protein CASSEMTTSYEQYF.